The text below deals with one T cell receptor beta chain. Antigen: not known. Sequencing used immunoSEQ multiplex PCR; TCRdb keeps in-frame clones, though not all of them. In the table there are 150,000 to 200,000 clones, 85% to 90% of which are singletons. The data stem from a study of T cell responses to AZD1222 COVID-19 vaccine. Study-level results: Clonal diversity may have been underestimated, and the donors were mostly white British, with more females than males.

The V and J ends lost 2 bases and 7 bases, in that order; junction bases with no gene match: 7. CDR3 length: 15 residues. Germline loops: CDR1 SGHKS, CDR2 YYEKEE (reference sequence). The sequence came from an adult in good health. Here the sequenced sample was peripheral blood, taken on day 0 of AZD1222 vaccination. The rearrangement joins TRBV5-5 to TRBJ1-4, with TRBD1 identical over 8 bases. CDR3 in DNA: TGTGCCAGCAGCTTTCCGGGACAGGTTCGTGAAAAACTGTTTTTT. Its translation: CASSFPGQVREKLFF.